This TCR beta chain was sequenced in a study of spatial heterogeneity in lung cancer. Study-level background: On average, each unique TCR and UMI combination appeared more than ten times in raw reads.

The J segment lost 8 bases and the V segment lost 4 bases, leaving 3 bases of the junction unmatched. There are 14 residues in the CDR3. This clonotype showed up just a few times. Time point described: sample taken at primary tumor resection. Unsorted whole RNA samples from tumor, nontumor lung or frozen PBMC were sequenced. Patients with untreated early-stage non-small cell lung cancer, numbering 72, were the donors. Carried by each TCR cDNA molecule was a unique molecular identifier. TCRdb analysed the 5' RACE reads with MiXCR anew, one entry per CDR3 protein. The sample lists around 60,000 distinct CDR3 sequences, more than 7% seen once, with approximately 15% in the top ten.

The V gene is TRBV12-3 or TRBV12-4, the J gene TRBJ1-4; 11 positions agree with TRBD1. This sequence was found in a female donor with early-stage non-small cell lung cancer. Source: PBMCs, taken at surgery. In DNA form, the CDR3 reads TGTGCCAGCAGTTGGGACAGGGGGAAGGAAAAACTGTTTTTT. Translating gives CASSWDRGKEKLFF.